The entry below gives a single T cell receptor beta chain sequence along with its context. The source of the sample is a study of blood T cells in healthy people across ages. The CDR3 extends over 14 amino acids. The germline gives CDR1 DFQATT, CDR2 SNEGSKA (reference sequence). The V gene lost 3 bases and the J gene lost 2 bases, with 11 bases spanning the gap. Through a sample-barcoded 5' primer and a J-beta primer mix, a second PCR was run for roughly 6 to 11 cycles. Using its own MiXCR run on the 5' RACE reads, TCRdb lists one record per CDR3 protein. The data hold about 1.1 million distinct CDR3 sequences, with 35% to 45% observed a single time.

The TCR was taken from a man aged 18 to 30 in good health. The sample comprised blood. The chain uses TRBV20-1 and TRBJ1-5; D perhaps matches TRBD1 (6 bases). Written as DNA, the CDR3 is TGCAGTGCTAGCAGACAGGAGGGCAATCAGCCCCAGCATTTT. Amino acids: CSASRQEGNQPQHF.